In this sample, the clone carrying this TCR beta chain turned up many times. The data derive from a study of identical twins. TCRdb reprocessed the 5' RACE reads with MiXCR, giving one entry per CDR3 protein. The sample has hundreds of thousands of distinct CDR3 sequences, 5.5% to 8% seen once. The CDR3 covers 16 residues. Trimming took 5 bases from V and 2 from J, leaving 16 bases between them. Germline lookup yields CDR1 SGHTA and CDR2 FQGNSA. This sample also belongs to another study, concerning yellow fever vaccine responses in identical twins.

The TCR originated in a young woman in good health. The J gene is TRBJ1-5, the V gene TRBV7-2; weak D call: TRBD1 (6 bases). Sequencing was carried out using memory (CD45RO+) T cells sorted from blood. CDR3: CASSRPGDRRNQPQHF. CDR3 nucleotides: TGTGCCAGCAGCCGCCCGGGAGACAGGCGCAATCAGCCCCAGCATTTT.